This T cell receptor (beta chain) was identified during a study of blood T cell repertoires in COVID-19. Study-level information: The cDNA or gDNA used as material had been derived from T cells, B-cell-depleted T cells, or PBMCs.

V gave up 4 bases and J gave up 6 bases; unmatched junction bases: 5. The CDR3 length is 13 residues. CDR1 is MNHEY, CDR2 SVGAGI, per germline. Sequencing used immunoSEQ multiplex PCR; TCRdb keeps in-frame clones, though not all of them. The data show around 68,000 clones, over 85% seen once. The TCR sequence derives from a man between 70 and 80 years old with active COVID-19. The rearrangement links TRBV6-5 to TRBJ2-7; TRBD2 aligns across 8 bases. The sample comprised peripheral blood. The CDR3 is CASSFGLAGEQYF. The CDR3 DNA reads as TGTGCCAGCAGTTTCGGACTAGCTGGCGAGCAGTACTTC.